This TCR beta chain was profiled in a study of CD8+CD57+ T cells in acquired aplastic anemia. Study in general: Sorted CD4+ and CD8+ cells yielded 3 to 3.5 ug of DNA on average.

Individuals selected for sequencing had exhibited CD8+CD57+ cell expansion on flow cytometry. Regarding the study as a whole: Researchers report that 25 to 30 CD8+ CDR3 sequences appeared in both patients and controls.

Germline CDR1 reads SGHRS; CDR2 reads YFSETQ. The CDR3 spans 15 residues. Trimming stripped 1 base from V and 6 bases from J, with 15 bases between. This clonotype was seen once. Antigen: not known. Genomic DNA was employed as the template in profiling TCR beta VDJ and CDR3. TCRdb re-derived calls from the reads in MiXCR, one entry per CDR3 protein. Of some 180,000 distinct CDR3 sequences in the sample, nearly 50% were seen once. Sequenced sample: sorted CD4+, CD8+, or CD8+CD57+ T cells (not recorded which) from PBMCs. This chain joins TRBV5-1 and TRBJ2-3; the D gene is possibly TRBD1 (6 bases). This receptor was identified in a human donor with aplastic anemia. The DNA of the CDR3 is TGCGCCAGCAGCTTGACGTTAGGGGGTAAGGATACGCAGTATTTT. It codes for CASSLTLGGKDTQYF.